This record covers a single TCR beta chain. What it binds is not known. PCR involved 60 Vbeta and 13 Jbeta primers. TCRdb keeps only in-frame clones here, not all; method: immunoSEQ multiplex PCR. The sample includes about 140,000 clones, around 80% seen only once; the top ten take 1.4%. V dropped 6 bases and J dropped 0; count of bases not matched to a gene: 1. The CDR3 covers 14 residues. Germline CDR1 MNHNY, CDR2 SVGAGI (reference sequence). The data are from a study of cytomegalovirus exposure and HLA in healthy donors. Findings and limits, study-wide: The authors later linked a missense DCLRE1C variant to TCR beta V- and J-gene trimming.

This clonotype was sampled from a man aged 30 to 45 in good health and CMV-seropositive. The chain couples TRBV6-6 to TRBJ2-2; TRBD2 agrees at 7 bases. Sequenced: PBMCs. CDR3 residues: CASRGGTNTGELFF. CDR3 DNA: TGTGCCAGCAGGGGAGGGACGAACACCGGGGAGCTGTTTTTT.